Given below is one T cell receptor (beta chain) in context. A second PCR, run for roughly 7 to 11 cycles, used a sample-barcoded 5' primer plus a J-beta primer mix. TCRdb re-analysed the 5' RACE reads in MiXCR, keeping a single row per CDR3 protein. Counted here are about 780,000 distinct CDR3 sequences, 20% to 30% occurring once; the ten biggest clones make up approximately 2.9%. V lost 6 bases, J lost 2 bases, and 1 base stayed unmatched. The CDR3 spans 13 residues. In germline, CDR1 is SNHLY, CDR2 FYNNEI. This sample was included in a study of blood T cells in healthy people across ages. These data also featured in a second study, about T cells of mothers and their children. That source notes: Reverse transcription into cDNA received all extracted RNA, at approximately 1.5 ug per 15 ul.

Sequences were obtained from blood. The sequence was obtained from a boy between 10 and 17 years old in good health. The chain has TRBV2 and TRBJ2-5; 9 nucleotides agree with TRBD2. CDR3 coding DNA: TGTGCCAGCAGAGGACTAGCGCAAGAGACCCAGTACTTC. Encoded protein: CASRGLAQETQYF.